The 3 T cell receptor beta chains given below trace back to one sample, sequenced in a study of T cells in Graves' hyperthyroidism and ophthalmopathy. TCR beta CDR3 region amplification was performed from RNA transcripts. Using the HTBI primer set, a first-round RT-PCR was run on the TCR CDR3. Via MiXCR, TCRdb re-called the multiplex PCR reads, giving one row per CDR3 protein. The sample has roughly 740,000 distinct CDR3 sequences, about 15% seen once. Sequenced input: blood. These receptors were taken from a man in his late teens or twenties with Graves' hyperthyroidism.

This clonotype was counted many times. This chain uses TRBV20-1 with TRBJ2-7; no clear D gene. The CDR3 sequence is 15 residues long. The V gene lost 0 bases and the J gene lost 2 bases, with 14 bases spanning the gap. In germline, CDR1 is DFQATT, CDR2 SNEGSKA (reference sequence). The DNA for the CDR3 is TGCAGTGCTAGAGATGTACGGATCCGGGCCTACGAGCAGTACTTC. It is translated as CSARDVRIRAYEQYF.

The genes are TRBV3-1 and TRBJ2-1, with TRBD1 as a possible D gene (5 bases). The CDR3 is made up of 16 amino acids. The V gene lost 2 bases and the J gene lost 0 bases, with 11 bases spanning the gap. The germline gives CDR1 LGHDT, CDR2 YNNKEL (reference sequence). The CDR3 nucleotides are TGTGCCAGCAGCCAACAATCAGGGCTCTCCTACAATGAGCAGTTCTTC. Protein product: CASSQQSGLSYNEQFF.

The chain has TRBV9 and TRBJ2-5, with D maybe TRBD2 (6 bases). V shed 0 bases and J shed 7 bases, with 13 bases lying between them. From germline, CDR1 is SGDLS and CDR2 YYNGEE. The CDR3 runs to 14 residues. Here the CDR3 DNA reads TGTGCCAGCAGCGTAGATGTGGGGCGGGGGACCCAGTACTTC. Protein: CASSVDVGRGTQYF.